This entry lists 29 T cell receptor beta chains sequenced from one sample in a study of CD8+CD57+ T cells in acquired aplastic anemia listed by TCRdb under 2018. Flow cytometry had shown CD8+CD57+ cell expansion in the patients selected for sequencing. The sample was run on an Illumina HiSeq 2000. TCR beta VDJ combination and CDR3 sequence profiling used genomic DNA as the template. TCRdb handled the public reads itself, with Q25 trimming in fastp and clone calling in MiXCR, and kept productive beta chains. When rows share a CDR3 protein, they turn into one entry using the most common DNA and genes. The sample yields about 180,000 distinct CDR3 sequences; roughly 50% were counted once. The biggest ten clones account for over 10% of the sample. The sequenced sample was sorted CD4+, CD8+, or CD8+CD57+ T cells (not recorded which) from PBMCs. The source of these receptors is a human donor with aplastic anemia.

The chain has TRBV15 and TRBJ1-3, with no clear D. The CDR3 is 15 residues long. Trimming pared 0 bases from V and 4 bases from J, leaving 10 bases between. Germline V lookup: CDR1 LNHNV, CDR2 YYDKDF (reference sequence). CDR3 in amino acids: CATSRDGVGGNTIYF. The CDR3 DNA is TGTGCCACCAGCAGAGATGGCGTAGGCGGAAACACCATATATTTT. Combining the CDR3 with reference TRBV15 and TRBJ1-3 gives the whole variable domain DAMVIQNPRYQVTQFGKPVTLSCSQTLNHNVMYWYQQKSSQAPKLLFHYYDKDFNNEADTPDNFQSRRPNTSFCFLDIRSPGLGDTAMYLCATSRDGVGGNTIYFGEGSWLTVV.

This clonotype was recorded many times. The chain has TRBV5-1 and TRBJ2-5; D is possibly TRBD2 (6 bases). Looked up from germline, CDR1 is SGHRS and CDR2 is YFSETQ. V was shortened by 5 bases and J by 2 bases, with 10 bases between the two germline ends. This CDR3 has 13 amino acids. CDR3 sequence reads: CASSRGLQETQYF. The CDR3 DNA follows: TGCGCCAGCAGTCGGGGACTGCAAGAGACCCAGTACTTC.

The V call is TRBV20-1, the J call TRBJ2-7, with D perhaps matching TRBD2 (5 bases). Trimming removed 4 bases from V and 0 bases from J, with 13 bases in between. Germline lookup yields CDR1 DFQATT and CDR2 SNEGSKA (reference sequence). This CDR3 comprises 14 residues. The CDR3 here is CSANEAGSSYEQYF. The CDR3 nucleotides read TGCAGTGCTAATGAGGCGGGTAGCTCCTACGAGCAGTACTTC.

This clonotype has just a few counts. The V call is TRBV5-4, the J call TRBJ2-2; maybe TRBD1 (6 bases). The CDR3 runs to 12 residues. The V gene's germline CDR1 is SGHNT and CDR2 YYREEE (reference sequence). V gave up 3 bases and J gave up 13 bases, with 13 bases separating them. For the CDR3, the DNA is TGTGCCAGCAGCTCCCGACAGGACGTGCTGTTTTTT. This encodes CASSSRQDVLFF.

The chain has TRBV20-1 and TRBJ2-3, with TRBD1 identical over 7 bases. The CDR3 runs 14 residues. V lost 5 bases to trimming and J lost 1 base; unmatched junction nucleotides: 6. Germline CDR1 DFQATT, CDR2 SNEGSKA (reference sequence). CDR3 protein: CSAPNRGRTDTQYF. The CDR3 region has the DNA TGCAGTGCTCCCAACAGGGGACGCACAGATACGCAGTATTTT.

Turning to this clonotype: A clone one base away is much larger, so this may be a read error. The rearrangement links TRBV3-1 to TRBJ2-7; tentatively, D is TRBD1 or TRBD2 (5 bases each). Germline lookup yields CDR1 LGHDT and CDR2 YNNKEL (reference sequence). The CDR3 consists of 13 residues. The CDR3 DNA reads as TGTGCCGGCAGCTTCTCTGGGACCAACGAGCAGTACTTC. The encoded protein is CAGSFSGTNEQYF.

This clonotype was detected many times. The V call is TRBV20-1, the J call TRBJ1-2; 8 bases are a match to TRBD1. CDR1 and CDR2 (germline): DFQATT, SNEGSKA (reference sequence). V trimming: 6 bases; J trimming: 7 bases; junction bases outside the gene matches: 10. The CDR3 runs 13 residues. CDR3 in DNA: TGCAGTGCGGAAGACCAGGGGGCGTTTGGCTACACCTTC. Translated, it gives CSAEDQGAFGYTF.

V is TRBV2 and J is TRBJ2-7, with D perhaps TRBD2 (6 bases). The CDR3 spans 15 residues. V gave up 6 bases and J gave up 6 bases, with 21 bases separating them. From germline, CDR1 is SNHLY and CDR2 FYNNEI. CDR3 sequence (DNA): TGTGCCAGCAGCCCCCTCGGCTCGGGGGTTGGCGAGCAGTACTTC. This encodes CASSPLGSGVGEQYF.

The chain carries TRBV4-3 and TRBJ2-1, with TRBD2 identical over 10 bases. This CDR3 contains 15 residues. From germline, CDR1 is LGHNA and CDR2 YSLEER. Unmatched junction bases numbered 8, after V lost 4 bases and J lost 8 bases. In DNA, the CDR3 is TGCGCCAGCAGCCGAGGGAGCGGGGGGGCGGATGAGCAGTTCTTC. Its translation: CASSRGSGGADEQFF.

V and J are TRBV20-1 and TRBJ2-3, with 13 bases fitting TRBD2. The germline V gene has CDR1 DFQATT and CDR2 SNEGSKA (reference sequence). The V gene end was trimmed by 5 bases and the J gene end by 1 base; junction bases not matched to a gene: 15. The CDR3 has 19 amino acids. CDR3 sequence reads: CSARLAGGLIGSGTDTQYF. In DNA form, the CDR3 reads TGCAGTGCTCGACTAGCGGGAGGACTGATAGGGTCTGGCACAGATACGCAGTATTTT.

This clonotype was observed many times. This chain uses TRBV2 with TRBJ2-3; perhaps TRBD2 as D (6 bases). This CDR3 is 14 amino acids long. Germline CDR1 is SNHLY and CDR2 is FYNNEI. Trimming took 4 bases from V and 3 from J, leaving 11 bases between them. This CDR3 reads CASSGRLVTDTQYF. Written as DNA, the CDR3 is TGTGCCAGCAGTGGCCGACTAGTAACAGATACGCAGTATTTT.

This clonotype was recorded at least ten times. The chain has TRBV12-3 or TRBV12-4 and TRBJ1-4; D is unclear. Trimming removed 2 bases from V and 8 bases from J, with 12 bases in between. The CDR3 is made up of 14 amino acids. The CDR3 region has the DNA TGTGCCAGCAGTTTAAGTGGCGGGAGGGAAAAACTGTTTTTT. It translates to CASSLSGGREKLFF.

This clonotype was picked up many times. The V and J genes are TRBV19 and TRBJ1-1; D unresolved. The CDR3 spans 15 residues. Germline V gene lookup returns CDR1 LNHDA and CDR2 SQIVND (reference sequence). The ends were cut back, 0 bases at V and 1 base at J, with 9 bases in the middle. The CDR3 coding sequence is TGTGCCAGTAGTATAGATCTCTGGGCGAACACTGAAGCTTTCTTT. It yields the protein CASSIDLWANTEAFF.

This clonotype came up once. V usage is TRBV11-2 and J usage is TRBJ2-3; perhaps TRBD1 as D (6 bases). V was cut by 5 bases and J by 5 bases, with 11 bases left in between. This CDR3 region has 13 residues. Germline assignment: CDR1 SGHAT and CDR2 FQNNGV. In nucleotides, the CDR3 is TGTGCCAGCAGCCCGTGGACAGTAGATACGCAGTATTTT. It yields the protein CASSPWTVDTQYF.

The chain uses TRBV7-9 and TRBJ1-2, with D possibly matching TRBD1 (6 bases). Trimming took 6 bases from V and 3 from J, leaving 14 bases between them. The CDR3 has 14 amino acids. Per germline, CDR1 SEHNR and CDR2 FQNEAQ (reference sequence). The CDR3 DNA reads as TGTGCCAGCAGTGTTAACAGGGATTACTATGGCTACACCTTC. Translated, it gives CASSVNRDYYGYTF. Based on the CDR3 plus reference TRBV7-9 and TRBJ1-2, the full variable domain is DTGVSQNPRHKITKRGQNVTFRCDPISEHNRLYWYRQTLGQGPEFLTYFQNEAQLEKSRLLSDRFSAERPKGSFSTLEIQRTEQGDSAMYLCASSVNRDYYGYTFGSGTRLTVV.

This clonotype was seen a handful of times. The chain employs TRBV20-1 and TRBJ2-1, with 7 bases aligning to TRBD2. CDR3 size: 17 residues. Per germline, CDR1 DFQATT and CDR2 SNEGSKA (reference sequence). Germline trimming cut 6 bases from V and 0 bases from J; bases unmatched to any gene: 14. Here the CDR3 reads CSADATLADSSYNEQFF. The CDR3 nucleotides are TGCAGTGCCGACGCTACCCTAGCGGATAGCTCCTACAATGAGCAGTTCTTC.

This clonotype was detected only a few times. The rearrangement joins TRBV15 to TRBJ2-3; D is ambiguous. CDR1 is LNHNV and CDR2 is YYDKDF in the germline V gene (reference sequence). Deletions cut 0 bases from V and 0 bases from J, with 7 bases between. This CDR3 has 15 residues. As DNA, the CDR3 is TGTGCCACCAGCAGAGAGGCAGGCAGCACAGATACGCAGTATTTT. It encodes CATSREAGSTDTQYF.

The CDR3 region is CASTQGSYEQYF. CDR3 DNA: TGTGCCAGCACCCAGGGATCCTACGAGCAGTACTTC. V is TRBV12-3 or TRBV12-4 and J is TRBJ2-7; D may be TRBD1 (5 bases). The V gene lost 7 bases and the J gene lost 1 base, with 8 bases spanning the gap. This CDR3 has 12 amino acids.

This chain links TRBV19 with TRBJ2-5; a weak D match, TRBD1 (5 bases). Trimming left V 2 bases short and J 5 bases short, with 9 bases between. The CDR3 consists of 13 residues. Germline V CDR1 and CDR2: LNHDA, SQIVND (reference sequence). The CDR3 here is CASSISGLETQYF. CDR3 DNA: TGTGCCAGTAGTATATCAGGGCTCGAGACCCAGTACTTC.

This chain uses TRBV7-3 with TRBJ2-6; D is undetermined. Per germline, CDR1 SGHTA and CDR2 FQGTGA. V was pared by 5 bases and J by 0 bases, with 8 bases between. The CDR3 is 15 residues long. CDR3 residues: CASSMGGSGANVLTF. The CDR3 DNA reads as TGTGCCAGCAGCATGGGTGGCTCTGGGGCCAACGTCCTGACTTTC.

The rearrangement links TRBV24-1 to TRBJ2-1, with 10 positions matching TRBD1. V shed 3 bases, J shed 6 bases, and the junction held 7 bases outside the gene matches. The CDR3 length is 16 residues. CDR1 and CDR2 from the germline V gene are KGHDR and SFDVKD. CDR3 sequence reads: CATSDPGTGEGNEQFF. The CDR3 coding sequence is TGTGCCACCAGTGATCCCGGGACAGGGGAAGGCAATGAGCAGTTCTTC.

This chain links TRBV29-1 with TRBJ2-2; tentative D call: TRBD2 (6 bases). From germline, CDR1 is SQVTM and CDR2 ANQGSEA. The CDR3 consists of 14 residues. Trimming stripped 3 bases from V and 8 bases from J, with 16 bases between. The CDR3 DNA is TGCAGCGTTGAGTCCCTAGCGACCTCTGGGGAGCTGTTTTTT. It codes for CSVESLATSGELFF.

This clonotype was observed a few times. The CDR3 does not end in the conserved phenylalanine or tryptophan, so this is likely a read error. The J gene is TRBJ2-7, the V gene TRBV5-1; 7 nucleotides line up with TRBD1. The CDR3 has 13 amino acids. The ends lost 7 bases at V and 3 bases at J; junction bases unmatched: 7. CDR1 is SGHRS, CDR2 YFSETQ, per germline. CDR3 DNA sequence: TGCGCCAGCCAACAGGGGACGAGCTACGAGCAGTACCTC. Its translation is CASQQGTSYEQYL.

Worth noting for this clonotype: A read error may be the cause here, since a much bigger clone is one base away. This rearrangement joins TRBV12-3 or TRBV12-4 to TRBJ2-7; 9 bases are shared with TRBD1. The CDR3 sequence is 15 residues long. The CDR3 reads CASSFLGQGSYERYF. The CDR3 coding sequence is TGTGCCAGCAGTTTTTTGGGACAGGGATCCTACGAGCGGTACTTC.

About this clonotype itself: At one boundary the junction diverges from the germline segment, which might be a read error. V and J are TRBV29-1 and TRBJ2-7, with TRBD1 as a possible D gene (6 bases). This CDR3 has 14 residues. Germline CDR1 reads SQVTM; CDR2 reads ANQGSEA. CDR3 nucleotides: TGCAGCGTTGAGGGCCAGGGGACCGGATACGGGCAGTACTTC. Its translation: CSVEGQGTGYGQYF.

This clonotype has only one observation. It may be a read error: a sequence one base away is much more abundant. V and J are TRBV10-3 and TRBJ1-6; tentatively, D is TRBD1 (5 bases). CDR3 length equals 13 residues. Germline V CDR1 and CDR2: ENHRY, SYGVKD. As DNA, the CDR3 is TGTGCCAGCAGTTTCGCCGGGGACTCACCCCTCCACTTT. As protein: CASSFAGDSPLHF.

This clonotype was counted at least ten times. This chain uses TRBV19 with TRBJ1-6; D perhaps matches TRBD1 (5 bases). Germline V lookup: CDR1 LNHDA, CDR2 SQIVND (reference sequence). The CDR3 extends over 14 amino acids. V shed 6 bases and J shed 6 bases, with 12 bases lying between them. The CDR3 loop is CASRDMVGNSPLHF. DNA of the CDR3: TGTGCCAGTAGGGACATGGTCGGTAATTCACCCCTCCACTTT.

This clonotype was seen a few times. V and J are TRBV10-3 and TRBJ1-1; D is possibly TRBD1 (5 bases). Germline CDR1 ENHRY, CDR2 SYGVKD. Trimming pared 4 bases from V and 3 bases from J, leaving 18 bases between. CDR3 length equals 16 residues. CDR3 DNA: TGTGCCATCAGTGGAAGGGACGGAGCCGGGGACACTGAAGCTTTCTTT. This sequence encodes CAISGRDGAGDTEAFF.

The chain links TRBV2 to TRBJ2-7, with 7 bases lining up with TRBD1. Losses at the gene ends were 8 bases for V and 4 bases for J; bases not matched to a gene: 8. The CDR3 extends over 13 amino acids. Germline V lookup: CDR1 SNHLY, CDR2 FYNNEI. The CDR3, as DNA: TGTGCCAGCGGTCTTGGACAGGATTACGAGCAGTACTTC. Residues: CASGLGQDYEQYF.